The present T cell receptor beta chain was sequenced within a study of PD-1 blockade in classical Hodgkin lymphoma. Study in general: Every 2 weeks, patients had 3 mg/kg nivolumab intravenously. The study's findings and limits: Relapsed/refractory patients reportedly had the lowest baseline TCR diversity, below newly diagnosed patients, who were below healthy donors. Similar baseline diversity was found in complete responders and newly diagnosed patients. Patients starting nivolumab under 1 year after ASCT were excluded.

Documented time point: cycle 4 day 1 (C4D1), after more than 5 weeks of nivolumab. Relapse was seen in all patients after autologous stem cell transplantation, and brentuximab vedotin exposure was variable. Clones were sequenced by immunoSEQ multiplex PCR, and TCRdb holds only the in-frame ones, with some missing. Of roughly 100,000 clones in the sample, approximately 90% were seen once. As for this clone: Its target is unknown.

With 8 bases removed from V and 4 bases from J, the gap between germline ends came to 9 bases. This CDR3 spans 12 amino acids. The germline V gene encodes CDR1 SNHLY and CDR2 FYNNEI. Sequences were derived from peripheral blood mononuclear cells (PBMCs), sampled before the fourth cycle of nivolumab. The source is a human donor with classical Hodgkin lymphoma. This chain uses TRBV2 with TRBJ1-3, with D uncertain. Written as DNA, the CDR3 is TGTGCCAGCGACCGGTCAGGAAACACCATATATTTT. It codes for CASDRSGNTIYF.